The text below deals with one T cell receptor beta chain. This sample is drawn from a study of T cell responses to AZD1222 COVID-19 vaccine. Data came from immunoSEQ multiplex PCR; TCRdb stores just in-frame clones and leaves some out. The sample carries roughly 180,000 clones, 85% to 90% recorded once. The sequence was collected from an adult in good health. The specimen comprised peripheral blood, sampled on day 0 of MenACWY control vaccination.

CDR3 region: CASSLSTAYQETQYF. CDR3 bases: TGTGCCAGCAGTTTATCGACAGCGTACCAAGAGACCCAGTACTTC. V and J are TRBV27 and TRBJ2-5; D perhaps matches TRBD1 (5 bases). The V gene's germline CDR1 is MNHEY and CDR2 SMNVEV (reference sequence). Trimming left V 0 bases short and J 0 bases short, with 8 bases between. This CDR3 has 15 residues.